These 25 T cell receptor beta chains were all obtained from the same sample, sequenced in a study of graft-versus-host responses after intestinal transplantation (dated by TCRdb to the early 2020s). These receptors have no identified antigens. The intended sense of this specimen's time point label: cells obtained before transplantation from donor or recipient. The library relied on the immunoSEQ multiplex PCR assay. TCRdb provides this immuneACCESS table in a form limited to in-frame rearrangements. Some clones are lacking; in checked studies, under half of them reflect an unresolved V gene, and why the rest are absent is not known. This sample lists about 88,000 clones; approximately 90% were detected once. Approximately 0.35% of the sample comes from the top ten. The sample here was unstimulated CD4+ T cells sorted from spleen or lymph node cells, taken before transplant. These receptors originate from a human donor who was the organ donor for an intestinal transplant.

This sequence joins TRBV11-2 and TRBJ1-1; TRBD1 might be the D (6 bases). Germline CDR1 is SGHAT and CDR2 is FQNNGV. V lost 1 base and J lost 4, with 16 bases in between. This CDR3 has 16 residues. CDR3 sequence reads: CASSLVGQGLATEAFF. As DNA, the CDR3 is TGTGCCAGCAGCTTAGTCGGGCAGGGGCTGGCCACTGAAGCTTTCTTT. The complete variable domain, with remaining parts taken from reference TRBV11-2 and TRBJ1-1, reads EAGVAQSPRYKIIEKRQSVAFWCNPISGHATLYWYQQILGQGPKLLIQFQNNGVVDDSQLPKDRFSAERLKGVDSTLKIQPAKLEDSAVYLCASSLVGQGLATEAFFGQGTRLTVV.

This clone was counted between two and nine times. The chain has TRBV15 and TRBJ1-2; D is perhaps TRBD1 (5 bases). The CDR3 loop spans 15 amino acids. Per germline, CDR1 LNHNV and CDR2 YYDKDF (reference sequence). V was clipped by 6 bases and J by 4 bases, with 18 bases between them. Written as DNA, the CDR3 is TGTGCCACCAGTTGGAGACGGGGGGAAGGCTATGGCTACACCTTC. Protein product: CATSWRRGEGYGYTF.

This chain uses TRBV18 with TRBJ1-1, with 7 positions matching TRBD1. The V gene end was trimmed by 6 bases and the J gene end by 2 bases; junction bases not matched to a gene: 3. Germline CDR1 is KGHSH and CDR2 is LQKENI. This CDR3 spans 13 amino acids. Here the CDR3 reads CASSRGFNTEAFF. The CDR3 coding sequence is TGTGCCAGCTCCAGGGGGTTCAACACTGAAGCTTTCTTT.

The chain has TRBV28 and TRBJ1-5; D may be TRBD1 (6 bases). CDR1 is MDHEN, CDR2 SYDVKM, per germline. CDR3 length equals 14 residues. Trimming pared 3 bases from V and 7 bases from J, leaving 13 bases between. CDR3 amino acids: CASSFVGGEQPQHF. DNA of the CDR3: TGTGCCAGCAGTTTCGTAGGGGGAGAGCAGCCCCAGCATTTT.

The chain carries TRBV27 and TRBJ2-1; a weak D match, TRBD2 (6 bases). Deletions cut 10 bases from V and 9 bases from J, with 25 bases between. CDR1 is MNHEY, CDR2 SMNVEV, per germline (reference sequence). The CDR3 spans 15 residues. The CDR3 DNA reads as TGTGCCACCACCCCAGGTGGAGGGAGGTGGGGTGAGCAGTTCTTC. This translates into CATTPGGGRWGEQFF.

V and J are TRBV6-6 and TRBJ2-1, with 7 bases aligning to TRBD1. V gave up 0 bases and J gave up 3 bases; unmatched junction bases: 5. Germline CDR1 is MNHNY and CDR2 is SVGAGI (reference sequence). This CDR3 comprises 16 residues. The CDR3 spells CASSYSTTGSYNEQFF. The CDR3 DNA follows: TGTGCCAGCAGTTACTCCACGACAGGGAGCTACAATGAGCAGTTCTTC.

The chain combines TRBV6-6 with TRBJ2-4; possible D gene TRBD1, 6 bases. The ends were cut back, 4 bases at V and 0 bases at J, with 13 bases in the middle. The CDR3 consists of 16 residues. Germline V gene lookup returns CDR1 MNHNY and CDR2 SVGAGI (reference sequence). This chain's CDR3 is CASSSPDSLAKNIQYF. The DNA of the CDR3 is TGTGCCAGCAGTTCCCCGGACAGTCTAGCCAAAAACATTCAGTACTTC.

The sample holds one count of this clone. CDR3 sequence (DNA): TGTGCCTGGAATGTCGGGGGGGGGCAGATTGAAGCTTTCTTT. Amino acids: CAWNVGGGQIEAFF. The rearrangement uses TRBV30 and TRBJ1-1; possibly TRBD1 for D (6 bases). V was clipped by 4 bases and J by 7 bases, with 19 bases between them. CDR3 length: 14 amino acids. Germline values: CDR1 GTSNPN, CDR2 SVGIG (reference sequence).

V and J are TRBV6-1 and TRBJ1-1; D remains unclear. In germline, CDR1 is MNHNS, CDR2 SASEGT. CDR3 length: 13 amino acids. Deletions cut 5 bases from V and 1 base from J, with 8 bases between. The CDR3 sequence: CASSLQPNTEAFF. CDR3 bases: TGTGCCAGCAGTTTACAGCCGAACACTGAAGCTTTCTTT.

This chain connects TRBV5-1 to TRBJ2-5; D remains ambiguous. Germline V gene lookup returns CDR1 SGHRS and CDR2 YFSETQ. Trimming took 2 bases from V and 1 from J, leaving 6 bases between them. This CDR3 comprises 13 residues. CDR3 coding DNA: TGCGCCAGCAGCTTAGGAGTCCAAGAGACCCAGTACTTC. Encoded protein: CASSLGVQETQYF.

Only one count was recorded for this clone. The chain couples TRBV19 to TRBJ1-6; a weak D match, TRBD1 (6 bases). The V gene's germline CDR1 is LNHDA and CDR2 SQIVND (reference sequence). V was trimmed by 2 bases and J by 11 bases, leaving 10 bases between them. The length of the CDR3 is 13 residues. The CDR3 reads CASSIPQGTPLHF. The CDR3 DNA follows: TGTGCCAGTAGTATACCCCAGGGGACACCCCTCCACTTT.

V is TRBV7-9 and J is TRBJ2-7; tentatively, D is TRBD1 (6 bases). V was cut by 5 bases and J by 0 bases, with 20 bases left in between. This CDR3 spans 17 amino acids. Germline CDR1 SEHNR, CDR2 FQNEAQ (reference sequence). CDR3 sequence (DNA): TGTGCCAGCAGCCAAAGGAGTTCCGGGACATACTCCTACGAGCAGTACTTC. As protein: CASSQRSSGTYSYEQYF.

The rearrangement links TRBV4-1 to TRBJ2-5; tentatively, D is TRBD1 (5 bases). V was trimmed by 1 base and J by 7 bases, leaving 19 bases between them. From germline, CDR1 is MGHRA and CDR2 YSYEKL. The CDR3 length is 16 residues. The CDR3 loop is CASSQVGGADLRTQYF. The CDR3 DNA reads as TGCGCCAGCAGCCAAGTTGGTGGGGCAGACCTCCGGACCCAGTACTTC.

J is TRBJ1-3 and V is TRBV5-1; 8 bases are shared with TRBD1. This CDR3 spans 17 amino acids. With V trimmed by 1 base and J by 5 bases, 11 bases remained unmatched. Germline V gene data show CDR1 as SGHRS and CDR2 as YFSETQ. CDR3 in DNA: TGCGCCAGCAGCTTGACAGGGACAGGACGCGAAAGAAACACCATATATTTT. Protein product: CASSLTGTGRERNTIYF.

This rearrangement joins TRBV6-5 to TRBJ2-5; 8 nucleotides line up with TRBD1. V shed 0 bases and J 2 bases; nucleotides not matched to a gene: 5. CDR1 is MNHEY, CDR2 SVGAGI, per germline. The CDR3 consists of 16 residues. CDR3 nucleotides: TGTGCCAGCAGTTACTCCAAAACAGGGGGGCAAGAGACCCAGTACTTC. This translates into CASSYSKTGGQETQYF.

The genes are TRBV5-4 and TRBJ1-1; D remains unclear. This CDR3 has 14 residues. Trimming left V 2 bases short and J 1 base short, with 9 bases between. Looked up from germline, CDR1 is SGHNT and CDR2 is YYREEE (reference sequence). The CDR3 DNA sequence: TGTGCCAGCAGCTTCGGAGGGAAGAACACTGAAGCTTTCTTT. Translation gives CASSFGGKNTEAFF.

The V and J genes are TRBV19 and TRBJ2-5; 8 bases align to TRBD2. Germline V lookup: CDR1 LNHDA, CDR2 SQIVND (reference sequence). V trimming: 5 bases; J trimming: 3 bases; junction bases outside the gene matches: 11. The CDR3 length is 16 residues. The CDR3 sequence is CASSAGAGVNEETQYF. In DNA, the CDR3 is TGTGCCAGTAGTGCCGGAGCGGGGGTGAACGAAGAGACCCAGTACTTC.

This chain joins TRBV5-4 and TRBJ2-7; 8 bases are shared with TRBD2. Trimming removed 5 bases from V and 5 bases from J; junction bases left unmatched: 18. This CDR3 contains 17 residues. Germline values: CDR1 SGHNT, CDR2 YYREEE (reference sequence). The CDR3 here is CASRKWGSSGSINEQYF. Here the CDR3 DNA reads TGTGCCAGCAGGAAATGGGGTTCTAGCGGGTCTATTAACGAGCAGTACTTC. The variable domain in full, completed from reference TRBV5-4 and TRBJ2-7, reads ETGVTQSPTHLIKTRGQQVTLRCSSQSGHNTVSWYQQALGQGPQFIFQYYREEENGRGNFPPRFSGLQFPNYSSELNVNALELDDSALYLCASRKWGSSGSINEQYFGPGTRLTVT.

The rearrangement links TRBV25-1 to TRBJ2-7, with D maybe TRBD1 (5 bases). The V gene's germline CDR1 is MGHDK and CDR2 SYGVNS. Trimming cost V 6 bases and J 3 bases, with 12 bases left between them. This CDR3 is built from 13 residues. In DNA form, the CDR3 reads TGTGCCAGCAGGTTGGGGCCTCTCTACGAGCAGTACTTC. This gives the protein CASRLGPLYEQYF.

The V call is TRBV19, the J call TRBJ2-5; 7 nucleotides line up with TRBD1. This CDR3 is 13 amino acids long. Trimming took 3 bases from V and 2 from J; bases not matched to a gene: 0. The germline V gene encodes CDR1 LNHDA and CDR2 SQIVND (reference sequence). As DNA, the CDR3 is TGTGCCAGTAGTATCAGGGGGCAAGAGACCCAGTACTTC. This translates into CASSIRGQETQYF.

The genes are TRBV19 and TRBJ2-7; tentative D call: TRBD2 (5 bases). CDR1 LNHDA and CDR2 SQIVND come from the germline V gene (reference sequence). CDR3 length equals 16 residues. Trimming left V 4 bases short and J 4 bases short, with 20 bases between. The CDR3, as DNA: TGTGCCAGTAGTAAGGACGTTTTTTCGGGATCGTACGAGCAGTACTTC. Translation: CASSKDVFSGSYEQYF.

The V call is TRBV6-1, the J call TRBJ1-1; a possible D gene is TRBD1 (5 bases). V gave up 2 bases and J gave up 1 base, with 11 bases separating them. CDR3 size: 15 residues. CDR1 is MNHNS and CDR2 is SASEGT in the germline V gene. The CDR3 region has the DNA TGTGCCAGCAGTGAAATTGGGCAGGGGAACACTGAAGCTTTCTTT. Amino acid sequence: CASSEIGQGNTEAFF.

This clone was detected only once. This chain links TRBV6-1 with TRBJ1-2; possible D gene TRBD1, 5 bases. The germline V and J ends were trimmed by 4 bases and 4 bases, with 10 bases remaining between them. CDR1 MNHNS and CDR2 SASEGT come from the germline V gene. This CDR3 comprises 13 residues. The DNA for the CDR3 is TGTGCCAGCAGTGTGGGGCAGTTCTATGGCTACACCTTC. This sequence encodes CASSVGQFYGYTF.

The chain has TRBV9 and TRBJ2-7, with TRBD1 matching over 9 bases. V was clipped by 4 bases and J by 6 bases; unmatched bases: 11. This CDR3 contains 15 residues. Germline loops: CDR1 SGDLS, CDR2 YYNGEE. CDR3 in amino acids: CASSSTGQGTAEQYF. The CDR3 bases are TGTGCCAGCAGCTCCACGGGACAGGGAACGGCCGAGCAGTACTTC.

CDR3 nucleotide sequence: TGTGCCAGCAGACTAGCGGGAGGGCCCTTCAATGAGCAGTTCTTC. Amino acid sequence: CASRLAGGPFNEQFF. The rearrangement links TRBV6-6 to TRBJ2-1, with 13 bases matching TRBD2. V shed 6 bases and J 6 bases; nucleotides not matched to a gene: 5. Germline V CDR1 and CDR2: MNHNY, SVGAGI (reference sequence). This CDR3 region has 15 residues.